The rows below give T cell receptor beta chains drawn from one sample of a study of vaccination and CD4 T cells after COVID-19. Antigens for these TCRs are unknown. TCRdb reanalysed the PCR reads using MiXCR and keeps one entry per CDR3 protein. The sample consists of 6,500 to 8,500 distinct CDR3 sequences, approximately 69% of them appearing once. Sequencing was performed on CD4+ T cells from blood, cultured in vitro. The source is a human donor who had recovered from COVID-19. The CDR3 runs from the conserved cysteine through the conserved F or W. Each record gives: D gene, V gene, J gene, clone size, CDR3 DNA, CDR3 protein. The D gene is left open where the match is weak. The listing skips clone size in some rows; elsewhere it reads once, few, many or a size class.

d_gene: -
v_gene: TRBV28
j_gene: TRBJ1-2
abundance: -
CDR3nt: TGTGCCAGCATCCGAGCGGGGGCAGGGTATGGCTACACCTTC
CDR3aa: CASIRAGAGYGYTF

d_gene: -
v_gene: TRBV20-1
j_gene: TRBJ2-7
abundance: -
CDR3nt: TGCAGTGCTAGGGAGGGGTGGGAGCAGTACTTC
CDR3aa: CSAREGWEQYF

d_gene: -
v_gene: TRBV6-5
j_gene: TRBJ1-1
abundance: -
CDR3nt: TGTGCCAGCAGTTACAGGGGGGCAGGGAGTGGTAGGAACACTGAAGCTTTCTTT
CDR3aa: CASSYRGAGSGRNTEAFF

d_gene: TRBD2
v_gene: TRBV15
j_gene: TRBJ2-7
abundance: -
CDR3nt: TGTGCCACCAGCAGAGACAGGACTAGCGTCCACGAGCAGTACTTC
CDR3aa: CATSRDRTSVHEQYF

d_gene: -
v_gene: TRBV18
j_gene: TRBJ1-1
abundance: once
CDR3nt: TGTGCCAGCTCACCCCGACAGGACCACACTGAAGCTTTCTTT
CDR3aa: CASSPRQDHTEAFF

d_gene: -
v_gene: TRBV19
j_gene: TRBJ1-2
abundance: -
CDR3nt: TGTGCCAGTAGTACCATGGACAGCAACTATGGCTACACCTTC
CDR3aa: CASSTMDSNYGYTF

d_gene: -
v_gene: TRBV6-2/TRBV6-3
j_gene: TRBJ1-2
abundance: -
CDR3nt: TGTGCCAGCAGTTACCGAAATCCGAGTCGGGGCTACACCTTC
CDR3aa: CASSYRNPSRGYTF

d_gene: TRBD1
v_gene: TRBV6-5
j_gene: TRBJ1-6
abundance: -
CDR3nt: TGTGCCAGCAGTTACTCAGACAGGGTCGGGTCACCCCTCCACTTT
CDR3aa: CASSYSDRVGSPLHF

d_gene: TRBD1
v_gene: TRBV7-2
j_gene: TRBJ2-2
abundance: -
CDR3nt: TGTGCCAGCAGCTTACAAACCAGGGGGTACACCGGGGAGCTGTTTTTT
CDR3aa: CASSLQTRGYTGELFF

d_gene: TRBD2
v_gene: TRBV20-1
j_gene: TRBJ2-3
abundance: -
CDR3nt: TGCAGTGCTAGAAGGGGACTAGCGGTGGGCACAGATACGCAGTATTTT
CDR3aa: CSARRGLAVGTDTQYF

d_gene: -
v_gene: TRBV7-9
j_gene: TRBJ1-2
abundance: -
CDR3nt: TGTGCCAGCAGCTTAAATCCGAGGGAAGGCTACACCTTC
CDR3aa: CASSLNPREGYTF

d_gene: -
v_gene: TRBV7-2
j_gene: TRBJ1-1
abundance: medium-sized
CDR3nt: TGTGCCAGCAGCTTAGATCGGGGGTGGGGAAGCCACACTGAAGCTTTCTTT
CDR3aa: CASSLDRGWGSHTEAFF

d_gene: -
v_gene: TRBV7-9
j_gene: TRBJ2-6
abundance: -
CDR3nt: TGTGCCACCACGCCGATGCCCTCTGGGGCCAACGTCCTGACTTTC
CDR3aa: CATTPMPSGANVLTF

d_gene: -
v_gene: TRBV27
j_gene: TRBJ1-5
abundance: -
CDR3nt: TGTGCCAGCAGTTTAGGGGGGCGCGGCAATCAGCCCCAGCATTTT
CDR3aa: CASSLGGRGNQPQHF